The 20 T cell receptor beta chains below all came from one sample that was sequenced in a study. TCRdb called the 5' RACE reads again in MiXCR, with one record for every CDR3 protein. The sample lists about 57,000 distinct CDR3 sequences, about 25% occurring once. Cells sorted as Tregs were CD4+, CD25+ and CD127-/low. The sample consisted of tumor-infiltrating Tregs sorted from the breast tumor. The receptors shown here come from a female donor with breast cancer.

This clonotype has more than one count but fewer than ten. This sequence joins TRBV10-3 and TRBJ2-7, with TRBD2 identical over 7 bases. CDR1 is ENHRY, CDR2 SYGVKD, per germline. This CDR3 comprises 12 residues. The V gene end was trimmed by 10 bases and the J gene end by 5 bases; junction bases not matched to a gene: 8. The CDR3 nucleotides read TGTGCCACCCGACTAGCCGGAAACGAGCAGTACTTC. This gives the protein CATRLAGNEQYF.

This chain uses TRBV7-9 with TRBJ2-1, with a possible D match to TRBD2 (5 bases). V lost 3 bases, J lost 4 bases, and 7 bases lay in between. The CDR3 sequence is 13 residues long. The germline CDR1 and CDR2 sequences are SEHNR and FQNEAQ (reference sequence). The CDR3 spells CASSFRGYNEQFF. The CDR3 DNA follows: TGTGCCAGCAGCTTCCGCGGGTACAATGAGCAGTTCTTC.

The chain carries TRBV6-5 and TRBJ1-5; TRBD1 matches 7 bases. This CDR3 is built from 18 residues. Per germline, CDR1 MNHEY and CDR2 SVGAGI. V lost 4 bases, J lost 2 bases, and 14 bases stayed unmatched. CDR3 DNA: TGTGCCAGCAGTTGCTCTGGGGGTAGGACAGGACGCAATCAGCCCCAGCATTTT. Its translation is CASSCSGGRTGRNQPQHF.

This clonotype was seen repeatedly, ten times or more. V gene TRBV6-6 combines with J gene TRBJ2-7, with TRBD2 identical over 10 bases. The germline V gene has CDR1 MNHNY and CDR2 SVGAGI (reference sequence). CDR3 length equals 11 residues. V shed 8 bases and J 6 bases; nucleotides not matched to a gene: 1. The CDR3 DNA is TGTGCCAGCTTAGCGGGAGGCGAGCAGTACTTC. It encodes CASLAGGEQYF.

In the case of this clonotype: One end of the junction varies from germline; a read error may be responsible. In nucleotides, the CDR3 is TGCAGTGCTAGGGGCGGAGGGGCCTCCTACAGTGAGCAGTTCTTC. It translates to CSARGGGASYSEQFF. J is TRBJ2-1 and V is TRBV20-1, with D possibly being TRBD2 (6 bases). This CDR3 is built from 15 residues. Germline values: CDR1 DFQATT, CDR2 SNEGSKA (reference sequence).

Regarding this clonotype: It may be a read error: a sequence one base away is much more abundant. The CDR3 DNA follows: TGCGCCAGCAGCCAAATGGGGGGGCCAAACTGTGGCTACACCTTC. Encoded protein: CASSQMGGPNCGYTF. This chain joins TRBV4-1 and TRBJ1-2, with a tentative D call TRBD1 (6 bases). Germline-derived CDR1 and CDR2 are MGHRA and YSYEKL. The CDR3 consists of 15 residues.

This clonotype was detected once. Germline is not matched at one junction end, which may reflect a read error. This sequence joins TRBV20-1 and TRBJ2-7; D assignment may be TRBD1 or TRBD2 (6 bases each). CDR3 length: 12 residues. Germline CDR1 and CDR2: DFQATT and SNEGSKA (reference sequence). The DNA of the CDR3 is TGCAGTGCTAGCCGGGGGCCCTACGAGCAGCACTTC. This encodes CSASRGPYEQHF.

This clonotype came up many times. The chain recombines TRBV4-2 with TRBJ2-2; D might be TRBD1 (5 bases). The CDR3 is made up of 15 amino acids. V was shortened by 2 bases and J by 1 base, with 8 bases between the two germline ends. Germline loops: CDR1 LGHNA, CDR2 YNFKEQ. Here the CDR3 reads CASSQQGKNTGELFF. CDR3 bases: TGTGCCAGCAGCCAACAGGGAAAGAACACCGGGGAGCTGTTTTTT.

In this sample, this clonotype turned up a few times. For the CDR3, the DNA is TGTGCCAGCAGCTTAGCGACGGGGGGGGTAGGGTCCCAGTACTTC. Protein sequence: CASSLATGGVGSQYF. The genes are TRBV7-2 and TRBJ2-5, with TRBD2 matching 8 bases. The CDR3 is 15 residues long. CDR1 SGHTA and CDR2 FQGNSA come from the germline V gene. J gave up 9 bases and V 0 bases, and 9 bases lay outside the gene matches.

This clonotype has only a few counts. CDR3 sequence: CSARDRYGYTF. CDR3 nucleotides: TGCAGTGCTAGGGACAGATATGGCTACACCTTC. This sequence joins TRBV20-1 and TRBJ1-2, with D perhaps TRBD1 (6 bases). Trimming took off 3 bases at V and 5 bases at J, with 7 bases between the two ends. Per germline, CDR1 DFQATT and CDR2 SNEGSKA (reference sequence). This CDR3 is built from 11 residues.

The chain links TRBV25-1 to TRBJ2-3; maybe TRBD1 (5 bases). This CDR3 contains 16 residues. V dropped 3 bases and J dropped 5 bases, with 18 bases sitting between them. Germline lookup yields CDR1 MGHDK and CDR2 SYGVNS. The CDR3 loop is CASSEPLTITGDTQYF. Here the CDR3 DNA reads TGTGCCAGCAGTGAGCCTTTGACCATAACAGGAGATACGCAGTATTTT. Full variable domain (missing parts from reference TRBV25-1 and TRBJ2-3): EADIYQTPRYLVIGTGKKITLECSQTMGHDKMYWYQQDPGMELHLIHYSYGVNSTEKGDLSSESTVSRIRTEHFPLTLESARPSHTSQYLCASSEPLTITGDTQYFGPGTRLTVL.

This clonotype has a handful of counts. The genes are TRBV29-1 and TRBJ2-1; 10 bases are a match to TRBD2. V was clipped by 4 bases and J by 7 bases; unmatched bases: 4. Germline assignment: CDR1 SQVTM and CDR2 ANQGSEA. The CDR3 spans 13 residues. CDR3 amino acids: CSVGASGRNEQFF. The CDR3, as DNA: TGCAGCGTTGGGGCTAGCGGGAGAAATGAGCAGTTCTTC.

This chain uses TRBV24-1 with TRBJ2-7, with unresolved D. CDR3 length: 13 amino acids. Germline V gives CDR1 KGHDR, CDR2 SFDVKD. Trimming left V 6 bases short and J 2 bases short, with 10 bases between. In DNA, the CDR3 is TGTGCCACCAGTACGGGTCCTACCTACGAGCAGTACTTC. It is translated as CATSTGPTYEQYF.

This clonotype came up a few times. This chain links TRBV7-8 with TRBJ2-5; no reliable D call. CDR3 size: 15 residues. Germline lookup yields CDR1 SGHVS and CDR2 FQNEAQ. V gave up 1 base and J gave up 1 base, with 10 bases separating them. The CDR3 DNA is TGTGCCAGCAGCTTAGTGATGCTAGTCCAAGAGACCCAGTACTTC. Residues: CASSLVMLVQETQYF.

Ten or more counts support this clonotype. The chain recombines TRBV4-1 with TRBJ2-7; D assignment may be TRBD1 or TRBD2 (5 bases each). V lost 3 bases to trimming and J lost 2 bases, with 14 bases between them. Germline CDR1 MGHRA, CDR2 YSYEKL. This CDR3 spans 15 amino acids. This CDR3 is CASSQPGTTAYEQYF. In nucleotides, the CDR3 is TGCGCCAGCAGCCAGCCCGGGACCACGGCCTACGAGCAGTACTTC.

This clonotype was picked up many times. CDR3 nucleotides: TGCGCCAGCAGCGGACTGACTAGTTATGAGCAGTTCTTC. It yields the protein CASSGLTSYEQFF. The chain recombines TRBV5-1 with TRBJ2-1; weak D call: TRBD2 (6 bases). This CDR3 has 13 amino acids. V was pared by 4 bases and J by 8 bases, with 13 bases between. Germline CDR1 SGHRS, CDR2 YFSETQ.

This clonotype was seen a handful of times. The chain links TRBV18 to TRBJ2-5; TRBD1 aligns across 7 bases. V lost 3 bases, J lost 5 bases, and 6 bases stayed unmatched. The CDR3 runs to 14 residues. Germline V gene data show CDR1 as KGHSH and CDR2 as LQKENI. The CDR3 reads CASSPYTGEETQYF. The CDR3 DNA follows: TGTGCCAGCTCACCTTATACAGGGGAGGAGACCCAGTACTTC.

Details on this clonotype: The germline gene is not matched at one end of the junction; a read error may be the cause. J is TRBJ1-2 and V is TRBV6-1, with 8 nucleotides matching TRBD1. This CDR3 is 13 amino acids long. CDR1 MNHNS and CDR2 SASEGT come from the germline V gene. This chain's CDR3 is CAGSIDRGDGYTF. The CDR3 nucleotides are TGTGCCGGCAGTATCGACAGGGGTGATGGCTACACCTTC.

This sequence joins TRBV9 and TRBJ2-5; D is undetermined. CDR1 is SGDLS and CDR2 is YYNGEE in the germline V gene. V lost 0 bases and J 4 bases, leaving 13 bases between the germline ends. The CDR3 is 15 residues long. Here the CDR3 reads CASSVVFGSIETQYF. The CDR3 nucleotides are TGTGCCAGCAGCGTAGTGTTTGGCAGCATAGAGACCCAGTACTTC.

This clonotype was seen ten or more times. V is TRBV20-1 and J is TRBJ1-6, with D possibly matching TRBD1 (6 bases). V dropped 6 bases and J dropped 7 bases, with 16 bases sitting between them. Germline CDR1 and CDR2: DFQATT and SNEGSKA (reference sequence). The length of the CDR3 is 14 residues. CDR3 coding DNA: TGCAGTGCCCCATTGGGACATACGAATTCACCCCTCCACTTT. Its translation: CSAPLGHTNSPLHF.